This passage covers 16 T cell receptor beta chains from one sample sequenced in a study of blood T cell repertoires in COVID-19. Method: immunoSEQ multiplex PCR; TCRdb's copy keeps in-frame clones and lacks some. The data contain a few hundred thousand clones, 90% of them seen just once; the ten biggest clones take up 6.5% to 8%. Specimen: peripheral blood. All receptors come from a young woman with COVID-19, enrolled during active disease.

The chain carries TRBV6-6 and TRBJ2-1; D possibly corresponds to TRBD1 (6 bases). Trimming shortened V by 5 bases and J by 3 bases, and 8 bases separated the two germline ends. Per germline, CDR1 MNHNY and CDR2 SVGAGI (reference sequence). The CDR3 is 13 amino acids. The CDR3 coding sequence is TGTGCCAGCAGTCCCAGGGGCTACAATGAGCAGTTCTTC. It yields the protein CASSPRGYNEQFF.

The chain has TRBV20-1 and TRBJ1-1; no firm D call. The CDR3 is 11 residues long. V dropped 7 bases and J dropped 5 bases, with 11 bases sitting between them. Per germline, CDR1 DFQATT and CDR2 SNEGSKA (reference sequence). CDR3 in DNA: TGCAGTGGGCAAAGGAGGACTGAAGCTTTCTTT. It is translated as CSGQRRTEAFF.

This chain uses TRBV7-3 with TRBJ2-2, with D maybe TRBD2 (6 bases). Germline loops: CDR1 SGHTA, CDR2 FQGTGA. V lost 5 bases, J lost 4 bases, and 14 bases lay in between. CDR3 length equals 15 residues. The CDR3 region is CASSPGVQPTGELFF. CDR3 sequence (DNA): TGTGCCAGCAGCCCGGGGGTGCAGCCCACCGGGGAGCTGTTTTTT.

The chain links TRBV28 to TRBJ1-2; 7 bases fit TRBD1. V shed 1 base, J shed 5 bases, and the junction held 7 bases outside the gene matches. This CDR3 has 15 amino acids. Germline lookup yields CDR1 MDHEN and CDR2 SYDVKM. CDR3 coding DNA: TGTGCCAGCAGTTTATCCGGACAGGTGGGATATGGCTACACCTTC. Amino acid sequence: CASSLSGQVGYGYTF.

This clone has a single count. The J gene is TRBJ1-2, the V gene TRBV4-1, with D possibly being TRBD1 (5 bases). V was cut by 0 bases and J by 8 bases, with 13 bases left in between. CDR1 MGHRA and CDR2 YSYEKL come from the germline V gene. The CDR3 is 14 amino acids. The CDR3 nucleotides are TGCGCCAGCAGCCAAGATTGGGGGGTAGGAGGCTACACCTTC. Its protein is CASSQDWGVGGYTF.

V and J are TRBV4-3 and TRBJ2-5; 7 bases are a match to TRBD1. Trimming cost V 1 base and J 5 bases; bases outside gene matches: 10. In germline, CDR1 is LGHNA, CDR2 YSLEER. The CDR3 is made up of 16 amino acids. CDR3 residues: CASSQANGQASETQYF. The CDR3 nucleotides read TGCGCCAGCAGCCAAGCGAATGGACAGGCCTCGGAGACCCAGTACTTC.

The J gene is TRBJ2-7, the V gene TRBV6-8; weak D call: TRBD2 (6 bases). V gave up 10 bases and J gave up 6 bases, with 19 bases separating them. The CDR3 runs 13 residues. Germline values: CDR1 MNHGY, CDR2 SAAAGT. The CDR3 DNA sequence: TGTGCCACCCAGGGACTCGCCTGCCCCGAGCAGTACTTC. Translated, it gives CATQGLACPEQYF.

The V gene is TRBV27, the J gene TRBJ1-1; D call uncertain. Trimming stripped 5 bases from V and 4 bases from J, with 17 bases between. This CDR3 is 15 amino acids long. CDR1 and CDR2 from the germline V gene are MNHEY and SMNVEV (reference sequence). The CDR3 nucleotides are TGTGCCAGCAGTCCGATACATACGTCGGGCACTGAAGCTTTCTTT. It encodes CASSPIHTSGTEAFF.

The chain carries TRBV10-1 and TRBJ2-4; D ambiguous. Germline assignment: CDR1 WNHNN and CDR2 SYGVQD (reference sequence). The ends were cut back, 3 bases at V and 9 bases at J, with 9 bases in the middle. This CDR3 has 12 amino acids. CDR3: CASSENRVIQYF. CDR3 DNA sequence: TGCGCCAGCAGTGAAAACCGCGTCATTCAGTACTTC.

This chain links TRBV12-3 or TRBV12-4 with TRBJ2-7, with D possibly TRBD1 on 6 matching bases. Trimming removed 3 bases from V and 4 bases from J, with 10 bases in between. This CDR3 is 13 amino acids long. The CDR3 sequence: CASSFTRGYEQYF. The CDR3 DNA reads TGTGCCAGCAGTTTCACCAGGGGTTACGAGCAGTACTTC.

The chain combines TRBV3-1 (or the pseudogene TRBV3-2) with TRBJ2-4; 11 bases align to TRBD1. Unmatched junction bases numbered 7, after V lost 3 bases and J lost 9 bases. CDR3 length equals 15 residues. Germline V CDR1 and CDR2: LGHDT, YNNKEL (reference sequence). The CDR3 DNA follows: TGTGCCAGCAGCCATGCCGGGACAGGGGGAAGCATTCAGTACTTC. Translated: CASSHAGTGGSIQYF.

The chain couples TRBV29-1 to TRBJ2-1; 12 bases are shared with TRBD2. This CDR3 contains 13 residues. V lost 5 bases to trimming and J lost 8 bases; unmatched junction nucleotides: 4. Germline CDR1 and CDR2: SQVTM and ANQGSEA. CDR3 nucleotide sequence: TGCAGCGTTTGGACTAGCGGGACCGATGAGCAGTTCTTC. Translating gives CSVWTSGTDEQFF.

The rearrangement uses TRBV30 and TRBJ2-1; 9 bases fit TRBD2. Germline-derived CDR1 and CDR2 are GTSNPN and SVGIG (reference sequence). The CDR3 contains 16 residues. V trimming: 0 bases; J trimming: 8 bases; junction bases outside the gene matches: 11. DNA for the CDR3: TGTGCCTGGAGTGTGGTTAGCGGGAGAGTAGGCGATGAGCAGTTCTTC. Encoded protein: CAWSVVSGRVGDEQFF.

This chain links TRBV11-3 with TRBJ2-2, with D possibly being TRBD1 (5 bases). Between the trimmed V and J ends, which lost 7 bases and 9 bases, there was a span of 12 bases. The CDR3 consists of 12 residues. Germline loops: CDR1 SGHNT, CDR2 YENEEA. This CDR3 is CASIGEGWELFF. CDR3 sequence (DNA): TGTGCCAGCATAGGGGAAGGGTGGGAGCTGTTTTTT.

The chain uses TRBV4-1 and TRBJ1-5, with D unresolved. CDR3 size: 12 residues. CDR1 and CDR2 (germline): MGHRA, YSYEKL. Trimming removed 1 base from V and 10 bases from J, with 8 bases in between. The chain's CDR3 is CASSQVGGPQHF. As DNA, the CDR3 is TGCGCCAGCAGCCAAGTGGGAGGCCCCCAGCATTTT.

V usage is TRBV2 and J usage is TRBJ2-7; TRBD1 agrees at 7 bases. After removal of 6 bases from V and 7 bases from J, the junction contained 9 bases not matched to a gene. Germline values: CDR1 SNHLY, CDR2 FYNNEI. The CDR3 consists of 13 residues. CDR3 sequence: CASRGHRGGEQYF. The CDR3 region has the DNA TGTGCCAGCAGGGGCCACAGGGGCGGGGAGCAGTACTTC.